This T cell receptor beta chain emerged from a study of CD8 T cells in Susac syndrome (dated by TCRdb to the late 2010s). Describing the broader study: Repertoire sequencing was used to test whether CD8+ T cell activation and differentiation in Susac syndrome was antigen driven. The study compared CD8+ T cell repertoire clonality among over 9 healthy donors, roughly 14 Susac syndrome patients and fewer than 19 multiple sclerosis patients. Results and caveats for the whole study, not just this receptor: The TCR sequencing and HLA analysis was acknowledged to have included a relatively small number of individuals.

Measured from the cysteine to the phenylalanine, the CDR3 is 14 residues long. Of all the DNA, just the CDR3 is kept, 42 bases in frame from base 1. Here V drops 1 base and J drops 5 bases, and the junction holds 4 bases not matched to any gene. The germline V gene encodes CDR1 SGHTA and CDR2 FQGNSA. RNA was extracted using the RNeasy kit, and roughly 0.45 to 1 microgram was reverse transcribed with random hexamers. The immunoSEQ multiplex PCR assay, which covers 54 Vbeta and 13 Jbeta segments, was used to amplify TCR beta CDR3 regions. PCR amplification bias was corrected by using a synthetic template baseline for primer optimization and computational correction. The source study handled its data this way. Reads were annotated to V, D and J genes according to IMGT and were analyzed with immunoSEQ Analyzer, with only productive sequences retained. To calculate clonality, Shannon entropy was normalized by log2 of the number of productive unique sequences and then subtracted from one. For each patient and control, public and private clones were evaluated within the 100 most prevalent clones. Clones were defined as Susac-specific if absent from the healthy and MS cohorts, from under 1,200 published viral clones and from other ImmuneACCESS disease sequences. The public reads were reprocessed in TCRdb via fastp at Q25 and MiXCR, keeping in-frame beta chains. All rows with the same CDR3 protein become a single entry with the most common DNA and genes. These V and J calls rely on TCRdb rather than the paper's analysis. The sample includes 250,000 to 300,000 distinct CDR3 sequences, with 70% to 90% observed a single time. The leading ten clones occupy over 0.09% of the sample.

High-throughput TCR beta sequencing profiled peripheral blood CD8+ and CD4+ T cells from healthy donors, Susac syndrome patients and multiple sclerosis patients. Treatment-naive patients with stable or active relapsing-remitting disease fulfilling revised McDonald criteria were used as multiple sclerosis controls. Bulk CD8+ and CD4+ T cells were purified by magnetic negative isolation, whereas CD8+ TEMRA cells were enriched by FACS. Blood was drawn into EDTA tubes, processed within 24 hours, and PBMCs were isolated by density gradient centrifugation. PBMCs intended for TCR sequencing were cryopreserved in liquid nitrogen and were subsequently thawed in a 37 degrees C water bath. A purity of at least 90% was achieved for sorted or isolated CD4+, CD8+ and CD8+ TEMRA cells. About this clonotype itself: Its cognate antigen has yet to be identified. Base-call qualities are not available, and no considerably larger clone is one nucleotide away.

The clonotype originates from a human donor with multiple sclerosis. Sequenced: CD8+ T cells from PBMCs. The chain couples TRBV7-2 to TRBJ2-5; 7 bases in between match TRBD2. The sequence in DNA is TGTGCCAGCAGCTTAGTGGTGGGGGGGGAGACCCAGTACTTC. This encodes CASSLVVGGETQYF.